This TCR beta chain was identified in a study of OX40 agonist ivuxolimab in advanced cancers. Study findings and constraints: The mean number of expanded clones was higher in CD8+ T cells than in CD4+. In the 0.1 to 3.0 mg/kg range, CD4+ and CD8+ blood T cells had expanded clonally by week 6. Partial responders dosed at 0.1-3.0 mg/kg displayed clonal expansion ranking among the lowest.

A note on this clone: Its antigen is not identified.

V was trimmed by 0 bases and J by 4 bases, leaving 13 bases between them. CDR3 length: 15 residues. The V gene's germline CDR1 is LGHNA and CDR2 YSLEER. Autoimmune disease history or systemic immunosuppression was exclusionary. Sequencing was performed with immunoSEQ multiplex PCR; in TCRdb, only in-frame clones are kept and a portion is missing. The table has 75,000 to 100,000 clones, around 80% seen once. This TCR came from an adult with an advanced solid tumor such as melanoma, head and neck, liver or kidney cancer. The chain combines TRBV4-3 with TRBJ2-7, with D possibly being TRBD1 or TRBD2 (5 bases each). Sequenced here: CD4+ or CD8+ T cells sorted from blood, sampled in a trial of the OX40 agonist ivuxolimab. CDR3 sequence: CASSQEPGRGYEQYF. CDR3 DNA: TGCGCCAGCAGCCAAGAACCGGGACGGGGATACGAGCAGTACTTC.